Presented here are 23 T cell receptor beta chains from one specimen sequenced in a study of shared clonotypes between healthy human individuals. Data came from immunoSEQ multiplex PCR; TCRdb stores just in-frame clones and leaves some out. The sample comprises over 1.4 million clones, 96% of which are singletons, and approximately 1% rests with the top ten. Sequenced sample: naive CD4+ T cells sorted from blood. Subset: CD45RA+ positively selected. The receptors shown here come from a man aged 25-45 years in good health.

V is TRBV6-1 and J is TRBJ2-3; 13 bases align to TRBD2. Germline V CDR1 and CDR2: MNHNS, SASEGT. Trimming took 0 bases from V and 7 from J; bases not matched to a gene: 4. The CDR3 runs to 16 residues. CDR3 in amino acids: CASSEAQGLAGNTQYF. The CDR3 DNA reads TGTGCCAGCAGTGAAGCGCAGGGACTAGCGGGAAATACGCAGTATTTT.

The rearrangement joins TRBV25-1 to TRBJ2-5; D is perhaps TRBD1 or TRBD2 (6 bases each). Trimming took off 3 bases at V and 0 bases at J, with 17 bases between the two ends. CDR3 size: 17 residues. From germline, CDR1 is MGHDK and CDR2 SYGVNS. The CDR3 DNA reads TGTGCCAGCAGTGACCCCCAGGGGACTGCGTACCAAGAGACCCAGTACTTC. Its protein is CASSDPQGTAYQETQYF. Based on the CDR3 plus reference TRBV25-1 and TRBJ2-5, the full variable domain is EADIYQTPRYLVIGTGKKITLECSQTMGHDKMYWYQQDPGMELHLIHYSYGVNSTEKGDLSSESTVSRIRTEHFPLTLESARPSHTSQYLCASSDPQGTAYQETQYFGPGTRLLVL.

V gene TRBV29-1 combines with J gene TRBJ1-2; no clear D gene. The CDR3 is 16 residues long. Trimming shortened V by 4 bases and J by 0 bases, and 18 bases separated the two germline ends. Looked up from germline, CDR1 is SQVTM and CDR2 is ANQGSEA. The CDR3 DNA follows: TGCAGCGTTGGTGGGTTGAGGGCGCAGTCTAACTATGGCTACACCTTC. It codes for CSVGGLRAQSNYGYTF.

The DNA for the CDR3 is TGCAGCGCCGCCGGGCCGGGAATAATCACTGAAGCTTTCTTT. Protein sequence: CSAAGPGIITEAFF. The V gene is TRBV29-1, the J gene TRBJ1-1, with D unresolved. V was cut by 7 bases and J by 4 bases, with 19 bases left in between. CDR3 length equals 14 residues. Per germline, CDR1 SQVTM and CDR2 ANQGSEA.

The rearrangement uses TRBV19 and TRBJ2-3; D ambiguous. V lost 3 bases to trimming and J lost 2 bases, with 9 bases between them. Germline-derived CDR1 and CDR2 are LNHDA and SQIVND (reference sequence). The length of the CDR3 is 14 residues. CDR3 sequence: CASSMGIITDTQYF. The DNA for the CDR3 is TGTGCCAGTAGTATGGGGATCATCACAGATACGCAGTATTTT.

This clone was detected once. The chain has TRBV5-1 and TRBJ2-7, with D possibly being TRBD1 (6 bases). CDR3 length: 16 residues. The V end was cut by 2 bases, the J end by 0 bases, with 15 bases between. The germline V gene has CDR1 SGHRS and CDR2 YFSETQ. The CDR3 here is CASSFQDRLGSYEQYF. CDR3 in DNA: TGCGCCAGCAGCTTCCAAGACAGGTTGGGCTCCTACGAGCAGTACTTC.

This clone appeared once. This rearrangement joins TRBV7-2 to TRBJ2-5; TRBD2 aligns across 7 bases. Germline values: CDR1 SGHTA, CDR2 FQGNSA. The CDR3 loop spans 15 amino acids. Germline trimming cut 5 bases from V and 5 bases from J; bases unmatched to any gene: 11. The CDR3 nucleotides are TGTGCCAGCAGCCATCAGCGAGGGGAGGGTGAGACCCAGTACTTC. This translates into CASSHQRGEGETQYF.

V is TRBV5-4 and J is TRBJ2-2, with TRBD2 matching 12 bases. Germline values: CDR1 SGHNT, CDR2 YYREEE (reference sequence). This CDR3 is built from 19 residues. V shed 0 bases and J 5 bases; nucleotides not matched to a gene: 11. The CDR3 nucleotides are TGTGCCAGCAGCTTGGGTGCTTTTGGGGGACTAGCGGGTACCGGGGAGCTGTTTTTT. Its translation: CASSLGAFGGLAGTGELFF.

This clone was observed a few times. The CDR3 DNA follows: TGTGCCAGCAGCTCTTCGTCCGAGCAGTACTTC. Translated: CASSSSSEQYF. The chain uses TRBV7-9 and TRBJ2-7; D not certain. The CDR3 runs 11 residues. Germline-derived CDR1 and CDR2 are SEHNR and FQNEAQ (reference sequence). Deletions cut 4 bases from V and 6 bases from J, with 7 bases between.

The CDR3 reads CASIDRAGSTYEQYF. As DNA, the CDR3 is TGTGCCAGCATTGACAGGGCTGGTAGCACCTACGAGCAGTACTTC. The chain combines TRBV6-1 with TRBJ2-7, with 7 positions matching TRBD1. Germline-derived CDR1 and CDR2 are MNHNS and SASEGT. With 7 bases clipped from V and 2 bases from J, the junction kept 11 bases outside the gene matches. This CDR3 region has 15 residues.

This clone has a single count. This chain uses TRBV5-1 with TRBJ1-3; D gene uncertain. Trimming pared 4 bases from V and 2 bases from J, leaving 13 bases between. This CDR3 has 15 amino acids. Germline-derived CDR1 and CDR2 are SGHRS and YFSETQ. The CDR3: CASSLIAGTGNTIYF. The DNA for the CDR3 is TGCGCCAGCAGCCTTATTGCCGGGACTGGAAACACCATATATTTT.

Here the CDR3 DNA reads TGTGCCAGCAGTTTCTTGGGGGTCGGACTAGACCATGAGCAGTTCTTC. Residues: CASSFLGVGLDHEQFF. This chain connects TRBV6-5 to TRBJ2-1, with 7 nucleotides matching TRBD2. The CDR3 has 16 residues. Looked up from germline, CDR1 is MNHEY and CDR2 is SVGAGI. V was pared by 4 bases and J by 8 bases, with 14 bases of the junction left unmatched.

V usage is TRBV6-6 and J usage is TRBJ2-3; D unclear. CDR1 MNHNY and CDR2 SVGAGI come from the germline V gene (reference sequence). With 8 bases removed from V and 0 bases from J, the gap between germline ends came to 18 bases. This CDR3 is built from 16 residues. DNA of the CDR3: TGTGCCAGCGGGCGTGGTGTTGTACCTAGCACAGATACGCAGTATTTT. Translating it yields CASGRGVVPSTDTQYF.

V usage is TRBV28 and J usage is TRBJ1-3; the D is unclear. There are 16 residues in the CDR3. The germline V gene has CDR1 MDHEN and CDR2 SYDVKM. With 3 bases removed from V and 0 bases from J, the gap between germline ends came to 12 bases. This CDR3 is CASSLSGMGSGNTIYF. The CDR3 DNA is TGTGCCAGCAGTTTGTCTGGTATGGGCTCTGGAAACACCATATATTTT.

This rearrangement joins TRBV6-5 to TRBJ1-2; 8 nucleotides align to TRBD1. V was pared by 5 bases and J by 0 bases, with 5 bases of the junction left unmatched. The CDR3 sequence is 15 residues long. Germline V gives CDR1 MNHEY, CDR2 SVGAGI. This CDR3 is CASSRGTGANYGYTF. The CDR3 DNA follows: TGTGCCAGCAGTCGGGGGACAGGCGCTAACTATGGCTACACCTTC.

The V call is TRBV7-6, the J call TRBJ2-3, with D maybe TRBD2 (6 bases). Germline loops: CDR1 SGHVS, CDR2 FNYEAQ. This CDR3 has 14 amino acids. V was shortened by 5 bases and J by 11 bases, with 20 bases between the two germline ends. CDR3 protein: CASSPLREWARQYF. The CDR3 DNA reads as TGTGCCAGCAGCCCCCTCCGGGAGTGGGCAAGGCAGTATTTT.

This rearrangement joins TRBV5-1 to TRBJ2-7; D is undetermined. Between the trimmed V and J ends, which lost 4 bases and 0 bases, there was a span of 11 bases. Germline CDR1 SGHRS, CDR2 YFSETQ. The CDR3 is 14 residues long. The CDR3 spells CASSLGRTSYEQYF. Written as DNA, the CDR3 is TGCGCCAGCAGCCTAGGACGGACCTCCTACGAGCAGTACTTC.

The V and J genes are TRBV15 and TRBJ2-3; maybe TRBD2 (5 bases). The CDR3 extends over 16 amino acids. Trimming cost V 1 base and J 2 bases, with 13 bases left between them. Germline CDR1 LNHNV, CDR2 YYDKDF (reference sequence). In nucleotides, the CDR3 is TGTGCCACCAGCAGAGGTGGAAGTCGGGACACAGATACGCAGTATTTT. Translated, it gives CATSRGGSRDTDTQYF.

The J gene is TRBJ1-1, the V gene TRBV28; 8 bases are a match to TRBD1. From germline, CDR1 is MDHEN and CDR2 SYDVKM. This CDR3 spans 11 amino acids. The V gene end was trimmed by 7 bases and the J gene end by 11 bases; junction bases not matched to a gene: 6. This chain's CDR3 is CASTGQGRAFF. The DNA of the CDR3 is TGTGCCAGCACTGGACAGGGCCGGGCTTTCTTT. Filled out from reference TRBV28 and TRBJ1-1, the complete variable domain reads DVKVTQSSRYLVKRTGEKVFLECVQDMDHENMFWYRQDPGLGLRLIYFSYDVKMKEKGDIPEGYSVSREKKERFSLILESASTNQTSMYLCASTGQGRAFFGQGTRLTVV.

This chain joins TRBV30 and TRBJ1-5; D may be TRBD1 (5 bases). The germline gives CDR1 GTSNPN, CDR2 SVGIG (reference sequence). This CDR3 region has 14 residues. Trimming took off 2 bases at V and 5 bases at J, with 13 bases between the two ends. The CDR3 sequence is CAWSLDSTHQPQHF. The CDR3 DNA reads TGTGCCTGGAGTCTCGACAGTACCCATCAGCCCCAGCATTTT.

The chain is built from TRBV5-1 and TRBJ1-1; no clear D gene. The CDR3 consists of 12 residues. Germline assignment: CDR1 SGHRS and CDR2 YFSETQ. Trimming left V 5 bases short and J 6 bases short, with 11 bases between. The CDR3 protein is CASRAGVAEAFF. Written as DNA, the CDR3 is TGCGCCAGCAGGGCCGGGGTGGCTGAAGCTTTCTTT.

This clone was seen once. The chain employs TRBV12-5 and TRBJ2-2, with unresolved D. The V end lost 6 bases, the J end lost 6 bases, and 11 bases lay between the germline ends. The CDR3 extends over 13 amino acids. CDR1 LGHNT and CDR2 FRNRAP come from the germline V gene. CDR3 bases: TGTGCTAGTGGGCGACTGGGGTCCGGGGAGCTGTTTTTT. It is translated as CASGRLGSGELFF.

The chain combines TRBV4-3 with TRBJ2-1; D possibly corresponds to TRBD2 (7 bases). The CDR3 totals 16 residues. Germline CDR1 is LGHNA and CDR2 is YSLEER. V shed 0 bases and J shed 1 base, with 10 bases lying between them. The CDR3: CASSQDKGGSYNEQFF. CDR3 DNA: TGCGCCAGCAGCCAAGATAAGGGGGGGTCCTACAATGAGCAGTTCTTC.